This T cell receptor beta chain was sequenced for a study of blood T cell repertoires in COVID-19. Overall study: Samples taken during acute and convalescent COVID-19 were collected in the United States, Italy and Spain. From T cells, B-cell-depleted T cells, or PBMCs came the material, which was cDNA or gDNA.

Participant-given clinical history determined each cohort assignment. Per the authors' pipeline: Amplification with reference gene primers provided the estimates of nucleated cell counts. TCRdb keeps only in-frame clones here, not all; method: immunoSEQ multiplex PCR. The V and J calls and the clone size are those of that table, but D and trimming were determined from the DNA. The table records 250,000 to 300,000 clones, nearly 90% of them present only once. The specimen sequenced was PBMCs or T cells enriched from blood (not recorded which). The receptor was derived from a woman aged 25-40 years who had recovered from COVID-19.

The CDR3 DNA follows: TGCGCCAGCAGCCCGGGGACAGTAACGTATGGCTACACCTTC. Translating it yields CASSPGTVTYGYTF. The chain employs TRBV5-1 and TRBJ1-2; TRBD1 agrees at 7 bases. The CDR3 extends over 14 amino acids. Germline CDR1 reads SGHRS; CDR2 reads YFSETQ. The trim removed 4 bases at V and 5 bases at J, leaving 8 bases unmatched.